This TCR beta chain was captured by sequencing in a study of blood T cell repertoires in COVID-19. Authors' processing steps: Researchers report that nucleated cell counts were estimated from reference gene primer amplification. The repertoire was sequenced with immunoSEQ multiplex PCR; TCRdb's copy has only in-frame clones and lacks some. V, J and clone size are taken as reported in that table, and D and trimming were inferred from the DNA itself. This repertoire shows over 150,000 clones, about four fifths found once; its top ten account for around 12%. CDR1 and CDR2 (germline): KGHSH, LQKENI. V was shortened by 1 base and J by 0 bases, with 9 bases between the two germline ends. This CDR3 is 15 amino acids long.

The clonotype originates from a woman aged 80 or over with COVID-19, enrolled during active disease. This chain joins TRBV18 and TRBJ1-1; a weak D match, TRBD1 (5 bases). Sequencing input: peripheral blood. This chain's CDR3 is CASSPLAGMNTEAFF. The CDR3 bases are TGTGCCAGCTCACCACTGGCAGGGATGAACACTGAAGCTTTCTTT.